The rows below give T cell receptor beta chains drawn from one sample of a study of cytomegalovirus exposure and HLA in healthy donors. Method: immunoSEQ multiplex PCR; TCRdb's copy keeps in-frame clones and lacks some. The data show 80,000 to 95,000 clones, approximately 71% seen once. The sequenced sample was PBMCs. The receptor source for this set is a woman under 30 in good health and CMV-seropositive. The CDR3 runs from the conserved cysteine through the conserved F or W. D genes are given only for firm matches. Clone sizes are given selectively: once, few, many, or a class where the clone is expanded.

TGCGCCAGCAGCGGCGGGACAGGAGTTTCCTACGAGCAGTACTTC | CASSGGTGVSYEQYF | TRBJ2-7 | - | TRBV5-1 | TRBD1
TGTGCAAGTCGCTTACTAGCGGGCTCCTACGAGCAGTACTTC | CASRLLAGSYEQYF | TRBJ2-7 | - | TRBV12-2 | -
TGTGCCAGCAGCTCAAAGGACAGAGGCTATGGCTACACCTTC | CASSSKDRGYGYTF | TRBJ1-2 | - | TRBV7-9 | -
TGTGCCAGCAGCCCCCCGGACAGGGGGCCGATCGGGGAGCTGTTTTTT | CASSPPDRGPIGELFF | TRBJ2-2 | - | TRBV7-2 | TRBD1
TGTGCCAGCAGTCCTCGACTGTACCCCGGGGAGCTGTTTTTT | CASSPRLYPGELFF | TRBJ2-2 | - | TRBV6-6 | -
TGTGCCAGCAGCCACTCTAGCCTTCCGTGGACTTTCTTT | CASSHSSLPWTFF | TRBJ1-1 | few | TRBV4-2 | -
TGTGCCAGCAGCTCCTGGACTAGCGGGAACACCGGGGAGCTGTTTTTT | CASSSWTSGNTGELFF | TRBJ2-2 | few | TRBV7-3 | TRBD2
TGTGCCAGCAGTTACCCCACTTCGGGTACGGGTCAAGCTTTCTTT | CASSYPTSGTGQAFF | TRBJ1-1 | - | TRBV6-5 | -
TGTGCCAGCAGGAACGACAGGGGGAGCGATGAGCAGTTCTTC | CASRNDRGSDEQFF | TRBJ2-1 | - | TRBV6-4 | TRBD1
TGTGCCAGCAGTTTAGTGATCACGGCGGAGAGCTCCTACGAGCAGTACTTC | CASSLVITAESSYEQYF | TRBJ2-7 | - | TRBV28 | -
TGTGCCAGTAGGGGACAGTCTGGCTACACCTTC | CASRGQSGYTF | TRBJ1-2 | - | TRBV19 | TRBD1
TGTGCCAGTAGTATCCTCGTCGGGGTTCGTAGCAATCAGCCCCAGCATTTT | CASSILVGVRSNQPQHF | TRBJ1-5 | few | TRBV19 | -
TGCGCCAGCAGCCAAGCGAATACGGGACTCAACTACGAGCAGTACTTC | CASSQANTGLNYEQYF | TRBJ2-7 | - | TRBV4-3 | -
TGTGCTAGCAGCATCGGGGGGGCAGGAGGGACGCAGTATTTT | CASSIGGAGGTQYF | TRBJ2-3 | - | TRBV7-7 | TRBD2
TGTGCCAGCAGCGTGGGCCCGGGGTACATGGGGACTGAAGCTTTCTTT | CASSVGPGYMGTEAFF | TRBJ1-1 | once | TRBV9 | -
TGTGCCAGTAGTATGAGGGGGGGCTTCGGGGAGACCCAGTACTTC | CASSMRGGFGETQYF | TRBJ2-5 | - | TRBV19 | -
TGTGCCAGCAGCGGCAGACAGGGGAGGCCAGATACGCAGTATTTT | CASSGRQGRPDTQYF | TRBJ2-3 | - | TRBV7-2 | TRBD1
TGTGCCAGCAGTCCCCGGGGTAGACATGAGCAGTTCTTC | CASSPRGRHEQFF | TRBJ2-1 | - | TRBV27 | -
TGTGCCAGCAGCGCGAGGGTCGGGGAGACCCAGTACTTC | CASSARVGETQYF | TRBJ2-5 | once | TRBV9 | -
TGTGCCAGCAAGAGGTCCACGAACACCGGGGAGCTGTTTTTT | CASKRSTNTGELFF | TRBJ2-2 | few | TRBV11-3 | -
TGTGCCAGCTCACGGGGACAGGGGAATGAGCAGTTCTTC | CASSRGQGNEQFF | TRBJ2-1 | few | TRBV18 | TRBD1
TGTGCCAGCAGTGACCTACGGACAGGGGGCTACGAGCAGTACTTC | CASSDLRTGGYEQYF | TRBJ2-7 | - | TRBV25-1 | TRBD1
TGTGCCAGCAGCCCAGACGGGAACTATGGCTACACCTTC | CASSPDGNYGYTF | TRBJ1-2 | - | TRBV7-8 | -
TGTGCCAGCAGCCCGGGGGGGTCCACCGGGGAGCTGTTTTTT | CASSPGGSTGELFF | TRBJ2-2 | - | TRBV7-3 | TRBD2
TGTGCCAGCAGTGATGGGACTGGGGCCTACGAGCAGTACTTC | CASSDGTGAYEQYF | TRBJ2-7 | - | TRBV27 | -
TGTGCCAGCGGCCTGACAGGGGCTGATGGCTACACCTTC | CASGLTGADGYTF | TRBJ1-2 | once | TRBV2 | TRBD1
TGTGCCAGCACCGGACAGGGAGCTCAGCCCCAGCATTTT | CASTGQGAQPQHF | TRBJ1-5 | - | TRBV2 | TRBD1
TGTGCCACCAGCAGCCCTAGCGGGACTTCGCATGAGCAGTTCTTC | CATSSPSGTSHEQFF | TRBJ2-1 | - | TRBV15 | TRBD2
TGTGCCAGCAGCTCGCAGGGGGCAGGCACTGAAGCTTTCTTT | CASSSQGAGTEAFF | TRBJ1-1 | - | TRBV7-3 | TRBD1
TGTGCCAGCAGCTTAGCGTCGCCAGGGCGGGATACGCAGTATTTT | CASSLASPGRDTQYF | TRBJ2-3 | - | TRBV7-9 | -
TGTGCCAGCAGTTACTCGGCTAGCGGGAGCAAAAACATTCAGTACTTC | CASSYSASGSKNIQYF | TRBJ2-4 | - | TRBV6-5 | TRBD2
TGTGCCAGCCACCTCTCCCTGGGGAGCACTGAAGCTTTCTTT | CASHLSLGSTEAFF | TRBJ1-1 | - | TRBV27 | -
TGTGCCACCAGCCTTGAACAGGGAAATGAGCAGTTCTTC | CATSLEQGNEQFF | TRBJ2-1 | - | TRBV15 | -
TGTGCCAGCAGTTCAGACAGGGGTCATTCACCCCTCCACTTT | CASSSDRGHSPLHF | TRBJ1-6 | few | TRBV6-5 | TRBD1
TGCGCCAGCAAAAGCGGGACTAGCGGGGGAGGCTCCTACAATGAGCAGTTCTTC | CASKSGTSGGGSYNEQFF | TRBJ2-1 | - | TRBV5-1 | TRBD2
TGTGCCAGCAGTCGCCAGGGGGCTCTTAATGAAAAACTGTTTTTT | CASSRQGALNEKLFF | TRBJ1-4 | - | TRBV28 | TRBD1
TGTGCCAGCTCACCGGAGGGGGCCCAGCCCCAGCATTTT | CASSPEGAQPQHF | TRBJ1-5 | - | TRBV18 | TRBD1
TGCGCCAGCAGCCAATTTCACGGGACTAGCGGAGATGAGCAGTTCTTC | CASSQFHGTSGDEQFF | TRBJ2-1 | few | TRBV4-3 | TRBD2
TGTGCCAGCACTAGCGGGGGGGCCTACAATGAGCAGTTCTTC | CASTSGGAYNEQFF | TRBJ2-1 | few | TRBV6-5 | TRBD2
TGTGCCAGCAGCTTATACACGAACACCGGGGAGCTGTTTTTT | CASSLYTNTGELFF | TRBJ2-2 | - | TRBV11-3 | -
TGCAGCGTAAACAGTGGTGAAAAACTGTTTTTT | CSVNSGEKLFF | TRBJ1-4 | - | TRBV29-1 | -